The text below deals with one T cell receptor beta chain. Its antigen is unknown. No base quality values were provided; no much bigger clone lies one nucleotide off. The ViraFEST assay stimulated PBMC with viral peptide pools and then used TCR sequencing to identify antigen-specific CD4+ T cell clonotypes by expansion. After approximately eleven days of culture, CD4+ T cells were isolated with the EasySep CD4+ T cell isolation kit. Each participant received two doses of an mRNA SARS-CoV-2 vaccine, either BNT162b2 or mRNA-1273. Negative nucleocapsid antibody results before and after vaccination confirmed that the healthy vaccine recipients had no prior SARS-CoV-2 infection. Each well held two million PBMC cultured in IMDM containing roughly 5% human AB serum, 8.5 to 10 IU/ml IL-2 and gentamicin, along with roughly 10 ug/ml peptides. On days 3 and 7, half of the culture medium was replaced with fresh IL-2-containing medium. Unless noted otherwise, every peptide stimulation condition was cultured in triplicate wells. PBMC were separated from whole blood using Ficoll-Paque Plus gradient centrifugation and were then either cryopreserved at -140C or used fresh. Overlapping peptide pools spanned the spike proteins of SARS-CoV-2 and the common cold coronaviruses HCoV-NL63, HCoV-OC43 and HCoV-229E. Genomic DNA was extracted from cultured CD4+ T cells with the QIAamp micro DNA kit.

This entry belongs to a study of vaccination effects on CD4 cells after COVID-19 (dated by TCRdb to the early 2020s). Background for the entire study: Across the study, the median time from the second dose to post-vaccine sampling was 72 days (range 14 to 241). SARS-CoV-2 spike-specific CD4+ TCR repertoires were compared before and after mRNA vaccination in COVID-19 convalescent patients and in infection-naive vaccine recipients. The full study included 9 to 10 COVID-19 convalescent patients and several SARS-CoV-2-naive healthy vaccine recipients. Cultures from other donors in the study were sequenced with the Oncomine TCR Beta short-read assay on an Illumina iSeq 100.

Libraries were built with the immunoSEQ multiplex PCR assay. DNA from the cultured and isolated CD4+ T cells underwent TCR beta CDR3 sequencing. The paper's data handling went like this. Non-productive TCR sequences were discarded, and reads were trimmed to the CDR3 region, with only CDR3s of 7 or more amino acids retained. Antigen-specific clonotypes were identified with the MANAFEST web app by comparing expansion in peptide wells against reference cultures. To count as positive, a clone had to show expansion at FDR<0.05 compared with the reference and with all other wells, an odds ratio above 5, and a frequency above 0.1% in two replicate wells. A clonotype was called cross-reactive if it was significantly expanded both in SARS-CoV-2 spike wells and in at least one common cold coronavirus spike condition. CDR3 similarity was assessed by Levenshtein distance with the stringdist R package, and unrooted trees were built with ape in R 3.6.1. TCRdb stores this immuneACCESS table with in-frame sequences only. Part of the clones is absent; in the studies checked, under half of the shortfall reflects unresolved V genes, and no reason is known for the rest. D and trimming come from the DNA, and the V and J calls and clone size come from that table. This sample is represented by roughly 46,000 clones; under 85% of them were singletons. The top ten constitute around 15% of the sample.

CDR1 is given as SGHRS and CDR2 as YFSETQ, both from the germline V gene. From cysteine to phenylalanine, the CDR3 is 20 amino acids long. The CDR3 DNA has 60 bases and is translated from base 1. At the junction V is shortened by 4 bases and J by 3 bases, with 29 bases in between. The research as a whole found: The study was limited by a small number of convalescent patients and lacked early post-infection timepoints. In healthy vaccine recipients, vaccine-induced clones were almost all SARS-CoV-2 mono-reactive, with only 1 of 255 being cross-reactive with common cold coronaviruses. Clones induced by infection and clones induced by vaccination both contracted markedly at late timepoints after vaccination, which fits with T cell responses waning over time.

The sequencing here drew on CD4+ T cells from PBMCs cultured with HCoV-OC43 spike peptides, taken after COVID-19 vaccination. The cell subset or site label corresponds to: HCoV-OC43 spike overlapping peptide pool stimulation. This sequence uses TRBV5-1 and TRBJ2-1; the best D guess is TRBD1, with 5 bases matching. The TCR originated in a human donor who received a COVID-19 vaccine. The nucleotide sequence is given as TGCGCCAGCAGCCCCCTTTATATAAGGACACTCAAAAGGGACTACAATGAGCAGTTCTTC. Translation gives CASSPLYIRTLKRDYNEQFF.